A selection of T cell receptor beta chains follows, all from one sample in a study of cytotoxic CD8 clonotypes in ibrutinib-treated CLL. Some clones are missing from TCRdb's copy, which holds only in-frame ones; the method was immunoSEQ multiplex PCR. The sample gives 14,000 or so clones, roughly 76% of which show up once; roughly 5.5% is in the top ten. Material: PBMCs, obtained before ibrutinib treatment. The receptor set was obtained from a human donor with chronic lymphocytic leukemia. The CDR3 runs from the conserved cysteine through the conserved F or W. D genes are given only for firm matches. Size tells how often a clone was seen (once, few, many) or the class of an expanded clone, and some rows leave it out.

>NA|TRBJ2-2|NA|TRBV6-5
TGTGCCAGCAGTTATTGGGTCACGAACACCGGGGAGCTGTTTTTT
CASSYWVTNTGELFF
>NA|TRBJ2-7|NA|TRBV6-5
TGTGCCAGCAGCCCCACTAGGGGCGAGCAGTACTTC
CASSPTRGEQYF
>NA|TRBJ2-1|NA|TRBV7-2
TGTGCCAGCAGCTTGGGGGGGCACACATACAATGAGCAGTTCTTC
CASSLGGHTYNEQFF
>NA|TRBJ1-3|NA|TRBV28
TGTGCCAGCAGCGAAGGGGGGAAGGCTGGAAACACCATATATTTT
CASSEGGKAGNTIYF
>TRBD1|TRBJ2-7|NA|TRBV11-2
TGTGCCAGCAGCTTAGGGGGACAGGGGAGCGAGCAGTACTTC
CASSLGGQGSEQYF
>NA|TRBJ2-3|few|TRBV5-6
TGTGCCAGCAGCTTGGTGGCGGATACGCAGTATTTT
CASSLVADTQYF
>NA|TRBJ2-3|NA|TRBV5-1
TGCGCCAGCAGCTTGGGGGTACTCCGAAGCACAGATACGCAGTATTTT
CASSLGVLRSTDTQYF
>TRBD2|TRBJ2-1|NA|TRBV28
TGTGCCAGCAGTTTACTGGCGGGAGTGGGCAATGAGCAGTTCTTC
CASSLLAGVGNEQFF
>NA|TRBJ2-1|NA|TRBV5-1
TGCGCCAGCAGCTTGTCGGGGGCTGAGCAGTTCTTC
CASSLSGAEQFF
>TRBD2|TRBJ2-3|NA|TRBV7-2
TGTGCCAGCAGCCCCCGTCTAGCGGGTGAGGCAGATACGCAGTATTTT
CASSPRLAGEADTQYF
>TRBD1|TRBJ2-2|NA|TRBV19
TGTGCCAGTACCCCCGGACAGGGCATAACCGAGGAGCTGTTTTTT
CASTPGQGITEELFF
>NA|TRBJ2-2|NA|TRBV7-2
TGTGCCAGCAGCTTAGGAGGAGGCGCGAACACCGGGGAGCTGTTTTTT
CASSLGGGANTGELFF
>NA|TRBJ1-2|once|TRBV30
TGTGCCTGGAGTGTACAGGGCGACTATGGCTACACCTTC
CAWSVQGDYGYTF
>TRBD1|TRBJ2-3|NA|TRBV7-2
TGTGCCAGCCAAAGAGGGGGCACCCAGAGCACAGATACGCAGTATTTT
CASQRGGTQSTDTQYF
>NA|TRBJ2-7|NA|TRBV15
TGTGCCACCAGCCACGGGGCAGGAGAGTCCTACGAGCAGTACTTC
CATSHGAGESYEQYF
>NA|TRBJ2-7|NA|TRBV19
TGTCCCGCCCGGGCCCCCGAGCCCTACGAGCAGTACTTC
CPARAPEPYEQYF
>NA|TRBJ2-3|NA|TRBV6-5
TGTGCCACCGCGCGCTCGGATACGCAGTATTTT
CATARSDTQYF
>TRBD1|TRBJ2-6|NA|TRBV14
TGTGCCAGCAGCCAGAGGGACAGGGGTTTTGGGGCCAACGTCCTGACTTTC
CASSQRDRGFGANVLTF
>TRBD2|TRBJ2-5|NA|TRBV7-2
TGTGCCAGCAGCTCGAGGACTAGCGGGCAGTACTTC
CASSSRTSGQYF
>NA|TRBJ1-5|NA|TRBV6-6
TGTGCCAGCAGCACACCGAGCAATCAGCCCCAGCATTTT
CASSTPSNQPQHF
>NA|TRBJ2-1|NA|TRBV6-5
TGTGCCAGCAGTTACTTCGGGGGTTTGGGTAACAATGAGCAGTTCTTC
CASSYFGGLGNNEQFF
>TRBD1|TRBJ2-7|NA|TRBV5-1
TGCGCCAGCAGCGCCGGACAGGAGTTCTACGAGCAGTACTTC
CASSAGQEFYEQYF
>TRBD1|TRBJ2-4|NA|TRBV5-1
TGCGCCAGCAGCCCGGGACAGACTATAGACATTCAGTACTTC
CASSPGQTIDIQYF
>NA|TRBJ1-5|NA|TRBV2
TGTGCCAGCCACCCGGGACCCAACTCCAATCAGCCCCAGCATTTT
CASHPGPNSNQPQHF
>NA|TRBJ2-7|NA|TRBV2
TGTGCCAGCAGTAGGTCGGGTTTTCTCCTGGGCGAGCAGTACTTC
CASSRSGFLLGEQYF
>NA|TRBJ1-2|NA|TRBV16
TGTGCCAGCAGCCAATCGGTGAGGAACTATGGCTACACCTTC
CASSQSVRNYGYTF
>NA|TRBJ1-5|few|TRBV30
TGTGCCTGGAGTTTGGGCGGCAATCAGCCCCAGCATTTT
CAWSLGGNQPQHF
>NA|TRBJ2-7|NA|TRBV7-8
TGTGCCAGCACACGGGACCCCAGCTCCTACGAGCAGTACTTC
CASTRDPSSYEQYF
>TRBD2|TRBJ2-7|NA|TRBV18
TGTGCCAGCTCACCCCCGGGACTAGTCTACGAGCAGTACTTC
CASSPPGLVYEQYF
>NA|TRBJ2-7|NA|TRBV7-2
TGTGCCAGCAGCTTATATCTAAACTACGAGCAGTACTTC
CASSLYLNYEQYF
>NA|TRBJ1-5|NA|TRBV19
TGTGCCGCGAGGGGCCCGTCACATCAGCCCCAGCATTTT
CAARGPSHQPQHF
>NA|TRBJ2-7|NA|TRBV5-6
TGTGCCAGCAGCTTGGTAAGGTCGGCAGGGGCCCCTTTATACGAGCAGTACTTC
CASSLVRSAGAPLYEQYF
>NA|TRBJ2-1|NA|TRBV30
TGTGCCTGGAGTGTAGTCGGCAGAGGATACAATGAGCAGTTCTTC
CAWSVVGRGYNEQFF
>NA|TRBJ2-1|NA|TRBV5-1
TGCGCCAGCAGCTTGTCGACAGGGGAGGGGTACAATGAGCAGTTCTTC
CASSLSTGEGYNEQFF
>NA|TRBJ2-2|few|TRBV19
TGTGCCAGTAGGGCGAACACCGGGGAGCTGTTTTTT
CASRANTGELFF
>TRBD2|TRBJ2-5|once|TRBV5-6
TGTGCCAGCAGCCCGGGGGGACGGCGGGTTGGGACCCAGTACTTC
CASSPGGRRVGTQYF
>NA|TRBJ2-7|NA|TRBV5-1
TGCGCCAGCAGCTTGGTTGCGGGGAATTCCTACGAGCAGTACTTC
CASSLVAGNSYEQYF
>NA|TRBJ2-1|NA|TRBV18
TGTGCCAGCTCACTTGGGGGAGTCTACAATGAGCAGTTCTTC
CASSLGGVYNEQFF